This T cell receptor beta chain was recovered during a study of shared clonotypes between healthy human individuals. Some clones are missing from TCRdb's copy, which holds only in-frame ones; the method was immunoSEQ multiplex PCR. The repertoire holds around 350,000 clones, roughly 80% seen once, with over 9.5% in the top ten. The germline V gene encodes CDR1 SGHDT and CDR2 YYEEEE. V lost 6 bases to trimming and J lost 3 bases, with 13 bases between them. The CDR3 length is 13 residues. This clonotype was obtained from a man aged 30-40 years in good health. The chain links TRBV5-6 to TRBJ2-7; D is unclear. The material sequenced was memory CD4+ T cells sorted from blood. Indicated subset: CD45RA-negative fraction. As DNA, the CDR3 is TGTGCCAGCACCGATATATCGGGCTACGAGCAGTACTTC. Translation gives CASTDISGYEQYF.